This T cell receptor (beta chain) derives from a study of T cell responses to AZD1222 COVID-19 vaccine. Produced via immunoSEQ multiplex PCR; TCRdb's table is partial and in-frame only. The sample lists about 100,000 clones; about 90% were seen once. Trimming removed 5 bases at V and 3 bases at J, with 15 bases between. The CDR3 contains 15 residues. Germline V lookup: CDR1 SGHRS, CDR2 YFSETQ. Sequencing was performed on peripheral blood, taken on day 0 of AZD1222 vaccination. The receptor's source is an adult in good health. The chain uses TRBV5-1 and TRBJ1-5; D perhaps matches TRBD1 (5 bases). DNA of the CDR3: TGCGCCAGCAGTCCCGGGCAGGGTAACAATCAGCCCCAGCATTTT. As protein: CASSPGQGNNQPQHF.